Listed below are T cell receptor beta chains from one sample, sequenced in a study of control samples from healthy donors and cancer patients. Assay used: immunoSEQ multiplex PCR; TCRdb lists only in-frame clones, some missing. Counted here are some 99,000 clones, around nine tenths occurring once; the ten biggest clones make up about 16%. The sample taken for sequencing was blood. Receptors originate from a woman between 50 and 59 years old in good health. CDR3s include the opening cysteine and the closing phenylalanine or tryptophan. The order of the fields is V gene, clone size, D gene, J gene, CDR3 DNA, CDR3 protein. A D gene is named only where the DNA matches it firmly. Size tells how often a clone was seen (once, few, many) or the class of an expanded clone, and some rows leave it out.

>TRBV30|NA|NA|TRBJ1-4
TGTGCCAGAAGCGACGGAGTTAATGAAAAACTGTTTTTT
CARSDGVNEKLFF
>TRBV12-5|NA|NA|TRBJ1-6
TGTGCTAGTGGTTTGCCTTACAGTAACTCACCCCTCCACTTT
CASGLPYSNSPLHF
>TRBV7-9|NA|TRBD2|TRBJ2-2
TGTGCCAGCAGCCGCCCCGGACTAGCGGACTACACCGGGGAGCTGTTTTTT
CASSRPGLADYTGELFF
>TRBV7-9|NA|NA|TRBJ1-1
TGTGCCAGCAGCTTACTACAGACCTACACTGAAGCTTTCTTT
CASSLLQTYTEAFF
>TRBV29-1|NA|NA|TRBJ1-2
TGCAGCGTTGTATGGGGGGGCGGCTACACCTTC
CSVVWGGGYTF
>TRBV27|NA|TRBD1|TRBJ1-1
TGTGCCAGCAGTCCCTCGACAGGGAGGACTTTCTTT
CASSPSTGRTFF
>TRBV4-3|NA|TRBD1|TRBJ2-2
TGCGCCAGCAGCCAAGCCGGGACAGGGAACACCGGGGAGCTGTTTTTT
CASSQAGTGNTGELFF
>TRBV27|once|NA|TRBJ1-2
TGTGCCAGCAGTTTAACTTATGTCGGCAGGGCCTATGGCTACACCTTC
CASSLTYVGRAYGYTF
>TRBV7-8|NA|NA|TRBJ2-3
TGTGCCAGCAGCTTAGCGTTTAGGAGGGCAGATACGCAGTATTTT
CASSLAFRRADTQYF
>TRBV24-1|NA|NA|TRBJ1-4
TGTGCCACCAGTGATTTTTCCGGGGGCTATGAAAAACTGTTTTTT
CATSDFSGGYEKLFF
>TRBV13|NA|NA|TRBJ1-2
TGTGCCAGCAGCTTACGACAGGAGGCTAACTATGGCTACACCTTC
CASSLRQEANYGYTF
>TRBV6-2/TRBV6-3|NA|NA|TRBJ2-5
TGTGCCAGCAGTTACCTTCCGGGACGGGGACAAGAGACCCAGTACTTC
CASSYLPGRGQETQYF
>TRBV18|once|TRBD1|TRBJ2-3
TGTGCCAGCTCACCGGACAGGGGTCCAGATACGCAGTATTTT
CASSPDRGPDTQYF
>TRBV6-5|NA|NA|TRBJ1-5
TGTGCCAGCAGGCCCAGGGGCGTAAATCAGCCCCAGCATTTT
CASRPRGVNQPQHF
>TRBV7-2|NA|TRBD2|TRBJ2-3
TGTGCCAGCAGCCCGGGCGGGACTAGCGGCACAGATACGCAGTATTTT
CASSPGGTSGTDTQYF
>TRBV6-5|NA|TRBD1|TRBJ1-3
TGTGCCAGCAGCAAAGAAGGGGGCACTGGAAACACCATATATTTT
CASSKEGGTGNTIYF
>TRBV30|NA|NA|TRBJ1-6
TGTGCCTGGAGTGCGCGGACACGGTATAATTCACCCCTCCACTTT
CAWSARTRYNSPLHF
>TRBV9|NA|NA|TRBJ2-1
TGTGCCAGCAGCACCACCGGGACGCTGCAGTTCTTC
CASSTTGTLQFF
>TRBV28|once|NA|TRBJ1-3
TGTGCCAGCAGTTTAGGACAGTTCTCTGGAAACACCATATATTTT
CASSLGQFSGNTIYF
>TRBV7-3|NA|TRBD2|TRBJ2-1
TGTGCCAGCAGCCCAGGATTACTAGCGGCCGATGAGCAGTTCTTC
CASSPGLLAADEQFF
>TRBV9|NA|TRBD2|TRBJ2-2
TGTGCCAGCGGCCTAGCGGGGATAAACACCGGGGAGCTGTTTTTT
CASGLAGINTGELFF
>TRBV19|few|NA|TRBJ1-2
TGTGCCAGTACTTCTCCTTCCTGGCCCTATGGCTACACCTTC
CASTSPSWPYGYTF
>TRBV5-6|NA|NA|TRBJ1-1
TGTGCCAGCAGCTTGGGCATTTGGACACGGACGACTGAAGCTTTCTTT
CASSLGIWTRTTEAFF
>TRBV5-6|NA|NA|TRBJ2-4
TGTGCCAGCAGCTTGGAAGGAGTAGCCAAAAACATTCAGTACTTC
CASSLEGVAKNIQYF
>TRBV11-2|once|NA|TRBJ1-3
TGTGCCAGCAGCTCGAGGTGGGGGGGGTCGTCTGGAAACACCATATATTTT
CASSSRWGGSSGNTIYF
>TRBV6-4|NA|NA|TRBJ2-1
TGTGCCAGCAGTGACTCGAATAACAATGAGCAGTTCTTC
CASSDSNNNEQFF
>TRBV9|NA|NA|TRBJ2-3
TGTGCCAGCAGCCTTAGCGACTACCGCACAGATACGCAGTATTTT
CASSLSDYRTDTQYF
>TRBV3-1/TRBV3-2|NA|NA|TRBJ2-1
TGTGCCAGCAGCCGTCCACCCTCCTACAATGAGCAGTTCTTC
CASSRPPSYNEQFF
>TRBV5-1|few|NA|TRBJ2-1
TGCGCCAGCAGCTTGTCTAGACCCAACAATGAGCAGTTCTTC
CASSLSRPNNEQFF
>TRBV9|NA|TRBD2|TRBJ2-3
TGTGCCAGCAGCCCTGTAGCGGGGGGGCTAACAGATACGCAGTATTTT
CASSPVAGGLTDTQYF
>TRBV7-8|NA|TRBD1|TRBJ1-1
TGTGCCAGCAGCACTCGTTATGGGACAGGGAACACTGAAGCTTTCTTT
CASSTRYGTGNTEAFF
>TRBV6-6|NA|TRBD1|TRBJ1-2
TGTGCCAGCAGTTACTTTGGGACAGGGGGATTTGGCTACACCTTC
CASSYFGTGGFGYTF
>TRBV6-5|NA|NA|TRBJ1-6
TGTGCCAGCAGGCTGGGTGGGCTTCGAGCCCTCCACTTT
CASRLGGLRALHF
>TRBV9|NA|NA|TRBJ2-1
TGTGCCAGCAGCGTAGAGTCTTCTCCTCAGGGCGTCGGGTCGTACAATGAGCAGTTCTTC
CASSVESSPQGVGSYNEQFF
>TRBV30|NA|NA|TRBJ1-2
TGTGCCTGGAGTCCAATGGGGGTAGGAGGCTACACCTTC
CAWSPMGVGGYTF
>TRBV18|NA|NA|TRBJ1-1
TGTGCCAGCTCACCAAGGCCCGCCGAGGGCACTGAAGCTTTCTTT
CASSPRPAEGTEAFF
>TRBV3-1/TRBV3-2|few|NA|TRBJ1-1
TGTGCCAGCAGCCAAGAAGGGTCTCGGCGGGGGAGAGCGGGGACGACAGCTTTCTTT
CASSQEGSRRGRAGTTAFF
>TRBV4-2|NA|TRBD1|TRBJ1-1
TGTGCCAGCAGCCAAGGTCCCGCAGGGGGTGAGATTCCTGAAGCTTTCTTT
CASSQGPAGGEIPEAFF
>TRBV25-1|NA|NA|TRBJ2-5
TGTGCCAGCAGTGCCCAGAGGGGGATCGGGGAGACCCAGTACTTC
CASSAQRGIGETQYF
>TRBV20-1|few|NA|TRBJ1-5
TGCAGTGCTGGGGCTGTGCCCCAGCATTTT
CSAGAVPQHF
>TRBV7-7|NA|TRBD2|TRBJ2-7
TGTGCCAGCAGCTTAGGGACTAGCGGGGACTCCTACGAGCAGTACTTC
CASSLGTSGDSYEQYF
>TRBV24-1|NA|NA|TRBJ1-5
TGTGCCACCAGTGACCCCACGGGCGGTCACTATAGCAATCAGCCCCAGCATTTT
CATSDPTGGHYSNQPQHF
>TRBV7-8|NA|NA|TRBJ2-1
TGTGCCAGCAGCTTAACGTCAACTAGAGAGCAGTTCTTC
CASSLTSTREQFF
>TRBV5-1|NA|TRBD1|TRBJ2-1
TGCGCCAGCAGCGAACCGGGACAGGGGATCGGCAATGAGCAGTTCTTC
CASSEPGQGIGNEQFF
>TRBV7-6|NA|TRBD1|TRBJ1-2
TGTGCCAGCAGCTTACACCTTAAACCGGGACAGGGGGCGCGCGGCTACACCTTC
CASSLHLKPGQGARGYTF
>TRBV11-3|NA|TRBD1|TRBJ1-1
TGTGCCAGCAGCTCAGGGGGTAGCTTGAACACTGAAGCTTTCTTT
CASSSGGSLNTEAFF
>TRBV6-5|NA|TRBD1|TRBJ2-2
TGTGCCAGCAGGACAGGGGGCACAGGGACCGGGGAGCTGTTTTTT
CASRTGGTGTGELFF
>TRBV19|NA|TRBD1|TRBJ1-2
TGTGCCAGTAGTGGAACCGGGACAGGGGGATTTGGCTACACCTTC
CASSGTGTGGFGYTF
>TRBV7-3|NA|TRBD1|TRBJ2-7
TGTGCCAGCAGCCCAATGCCGGGACAGATTTACGAGCAGTACTTC
CASSPMPGQIYEQYF
>TRBV6-6|NA|NA|TRBJ1-1
TGTGCCAGCAGTTACCCAAACACTGAAGCTTTCTTT
CASSYPNTEAFF
>TRBV18|NA|TRBD1|TRBJ1-1
TGTGCCAGCTCACAGGACAGGGCGAATGAAGCTTTCTTT
CASSQDRANEAFF
>TRBV5-1|NA|NA|TRBJ2-6
TGCGCCAGCAGCCTGCGGGGCCCAACAGAGTCTGGGGCCAACGTCCTGACTTTC
CASSLRGPTESGANVLTF
>TRBV11-3|NA|TRBD1|TRBJ1-1
TGTGCCAGCAGCCCGGGACAGCACACTGAAGCTTTCTTT
CASSPGQHTEAFF
>TRBV18|NA|NA|TRBJ1-1
TGTGCCAGCTCGTTGGACCTTAACCGGAACACTGAAGCTTTCTTT
CASSLDLNRNTEAFF
>TRBV9|NA|NA|TRBJ1-3
TGTGCCAGCAGCGTAGGGGATCAGCGCGGAAACACCATATATTTT
CASSVGDQRGNTIYF